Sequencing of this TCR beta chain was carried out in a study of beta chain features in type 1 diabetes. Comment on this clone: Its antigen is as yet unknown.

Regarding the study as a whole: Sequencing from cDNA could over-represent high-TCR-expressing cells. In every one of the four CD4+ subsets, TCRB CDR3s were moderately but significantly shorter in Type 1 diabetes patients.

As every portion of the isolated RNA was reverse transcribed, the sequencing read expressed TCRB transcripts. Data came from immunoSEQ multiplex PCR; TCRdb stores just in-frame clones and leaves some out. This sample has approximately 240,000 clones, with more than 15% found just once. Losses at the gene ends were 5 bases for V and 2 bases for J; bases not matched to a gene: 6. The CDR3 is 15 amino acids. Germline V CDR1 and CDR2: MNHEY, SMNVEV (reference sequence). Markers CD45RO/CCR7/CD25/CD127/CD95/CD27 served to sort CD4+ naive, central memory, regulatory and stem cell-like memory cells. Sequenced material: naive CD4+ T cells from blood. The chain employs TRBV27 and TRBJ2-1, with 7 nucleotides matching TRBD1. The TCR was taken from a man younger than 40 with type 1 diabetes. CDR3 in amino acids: CASSPQQGTYNEQFF. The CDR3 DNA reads TGTGCCAGCAGTCCCCAACAGGGGACCTACAATGAGCAGTTCTTC.